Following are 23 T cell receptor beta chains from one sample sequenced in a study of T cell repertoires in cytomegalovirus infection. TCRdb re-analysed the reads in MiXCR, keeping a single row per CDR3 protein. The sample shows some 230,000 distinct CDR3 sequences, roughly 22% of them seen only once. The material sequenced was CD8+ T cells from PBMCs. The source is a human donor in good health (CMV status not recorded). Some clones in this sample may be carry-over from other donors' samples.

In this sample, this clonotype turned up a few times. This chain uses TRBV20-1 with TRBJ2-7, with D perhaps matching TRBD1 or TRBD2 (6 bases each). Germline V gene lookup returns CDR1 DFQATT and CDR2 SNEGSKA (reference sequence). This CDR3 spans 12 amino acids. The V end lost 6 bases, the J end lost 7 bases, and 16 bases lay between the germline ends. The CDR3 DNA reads TGCAGTGCCCAGAGGGGGGCCGGGGAGCAGTACTTC. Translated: CSAQRGAGEQYF.

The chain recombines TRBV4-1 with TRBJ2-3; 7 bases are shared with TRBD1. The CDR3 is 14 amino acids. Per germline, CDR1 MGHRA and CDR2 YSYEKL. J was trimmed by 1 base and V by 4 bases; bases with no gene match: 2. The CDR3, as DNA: TGCGCCAGCAGCCGGGACAGACGCACAGATACGCAGTATTTT. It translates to CASSRDRRTDTQYF.

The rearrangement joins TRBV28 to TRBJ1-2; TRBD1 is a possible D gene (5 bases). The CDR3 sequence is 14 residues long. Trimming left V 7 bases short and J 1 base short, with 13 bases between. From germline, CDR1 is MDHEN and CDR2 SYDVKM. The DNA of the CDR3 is TGTGCCAGCAACTTGGACATCATTAACTATGGCTACACCTTC. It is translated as CASNLDIINYGYTF.

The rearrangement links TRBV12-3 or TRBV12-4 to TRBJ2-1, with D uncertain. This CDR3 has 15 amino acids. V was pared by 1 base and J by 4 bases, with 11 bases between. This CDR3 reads CASSLEGGEYNEQFF. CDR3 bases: TGTGCCAGCAGTTTAGAAGGTGGGGAATACAATGAGCAGTTCTTC.

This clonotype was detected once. The CDR3 sequence is CSVDARDDLWQETQYF. The CDR3 DNA reads as TGCAGCGTTGATGCCCGGGACGACTTATGGCAAGAGACCCAGTACTTC. This chain joins TRBV29-1 and TRBJ2-5; possibly TRBD1 or TRBD2 for D (5 bases each). The CDR3 consists of 16 residues. The V gene's germline CDR1 is SQVTM and CDR2 ANQGSEA. Trimming left V 3 bases short and J 2 bases short, with 19 bases between.

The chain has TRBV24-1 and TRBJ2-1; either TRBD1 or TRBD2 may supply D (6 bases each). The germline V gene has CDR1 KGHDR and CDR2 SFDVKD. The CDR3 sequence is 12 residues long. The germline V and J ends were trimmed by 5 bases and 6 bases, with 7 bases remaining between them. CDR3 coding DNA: TGTGCCACCAGTGCGGGGGCCAATGAGCAGTTCTTC. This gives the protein CATSAGANEQFF.

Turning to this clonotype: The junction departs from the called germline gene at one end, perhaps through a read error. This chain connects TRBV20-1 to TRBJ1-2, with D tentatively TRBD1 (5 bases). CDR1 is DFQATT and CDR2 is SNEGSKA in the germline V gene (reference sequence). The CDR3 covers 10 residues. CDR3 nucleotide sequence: TGCAGTGCTCCACAGGCCGCGGGCGCCTTC. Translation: CSAPQAAGAF.

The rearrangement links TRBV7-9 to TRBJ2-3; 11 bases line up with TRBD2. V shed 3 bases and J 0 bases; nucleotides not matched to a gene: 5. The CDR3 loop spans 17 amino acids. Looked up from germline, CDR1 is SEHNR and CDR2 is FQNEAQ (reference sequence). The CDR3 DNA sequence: TGTGCCAGCAGCTTCCCAACTAGCGGGGGCAGCACAGATACGCAGTATTTT. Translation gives CASSFPTSGGSTDTQYF.

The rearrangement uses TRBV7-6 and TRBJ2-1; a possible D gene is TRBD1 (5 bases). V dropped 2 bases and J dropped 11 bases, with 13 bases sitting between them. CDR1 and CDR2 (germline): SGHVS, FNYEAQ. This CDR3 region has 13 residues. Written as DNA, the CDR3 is TGTGCCAGCAGCTTAAAGGGGTCCTGGAAGCAGTTCTTC. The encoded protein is CASSLKGSWKQFF.

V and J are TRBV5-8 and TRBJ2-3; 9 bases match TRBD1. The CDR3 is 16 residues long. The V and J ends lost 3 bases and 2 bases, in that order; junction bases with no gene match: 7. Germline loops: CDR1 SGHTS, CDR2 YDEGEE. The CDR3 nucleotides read TGTGCCAGCAGCTCCGGACAGGGGATGGCCACAGATACGCAGTATTTT. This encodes CASSSGQGMATDTQYF.

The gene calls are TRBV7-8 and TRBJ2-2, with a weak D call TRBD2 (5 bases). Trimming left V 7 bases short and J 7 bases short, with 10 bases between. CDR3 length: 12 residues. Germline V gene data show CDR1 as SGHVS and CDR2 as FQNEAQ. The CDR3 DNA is TGTGCCAGCACCGAGGGAATCGGGGAGCTGTTTTTT. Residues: CASTEGIGELFF.

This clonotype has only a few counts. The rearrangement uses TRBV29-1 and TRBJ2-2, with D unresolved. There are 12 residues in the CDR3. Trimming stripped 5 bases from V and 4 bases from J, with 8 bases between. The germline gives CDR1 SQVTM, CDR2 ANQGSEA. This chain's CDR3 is CSVSGPTGELFF. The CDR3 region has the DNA TGCAGCGTTTCTGGTCCCACCGGGGAGCTGTTTTTT.

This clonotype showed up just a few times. CDR3 amino acids: CASSEGRNYNEQFF. The CDR3 region has the DNA TGTGCCAGCAGTGAGGGCAGAAACTACAATGAGCAGTTCTTC. V and J are TRBV2 and TRBJ2-1, with unresolved D. Trimming took 3 bases from V and 3 from J, leaving 9 bases between them. The germline V gene has CDR1 SNHLY and CDR2 FYNNEI. The CDR3 runs to 14 residues.

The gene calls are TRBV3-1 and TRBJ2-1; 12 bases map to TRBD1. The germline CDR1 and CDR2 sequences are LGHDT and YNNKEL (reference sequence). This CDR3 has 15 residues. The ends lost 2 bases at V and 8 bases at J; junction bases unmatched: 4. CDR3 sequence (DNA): TGTGCCAGCAGCCAACGGGACAGGGGGCTTCATGAGCAGTTCTTC. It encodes CASSQRDRGLHEQFF.

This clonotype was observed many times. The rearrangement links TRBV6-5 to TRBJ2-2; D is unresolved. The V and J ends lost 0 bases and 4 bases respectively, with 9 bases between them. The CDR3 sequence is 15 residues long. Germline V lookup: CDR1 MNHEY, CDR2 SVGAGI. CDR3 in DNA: TGTGCCAGCAGTTACTCGGGGATAGGCACCGGGGAGCTGTTTTTT. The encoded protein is CASSYSGIGTGELFF.

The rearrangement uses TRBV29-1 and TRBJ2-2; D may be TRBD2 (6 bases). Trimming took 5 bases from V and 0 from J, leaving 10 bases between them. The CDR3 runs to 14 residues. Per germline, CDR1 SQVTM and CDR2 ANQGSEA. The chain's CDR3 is CSVLTGANTGELFF. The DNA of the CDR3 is TGCAGCGTTCTCACGGGGGCGAACACCGGGGAGCTGTTTTTT.

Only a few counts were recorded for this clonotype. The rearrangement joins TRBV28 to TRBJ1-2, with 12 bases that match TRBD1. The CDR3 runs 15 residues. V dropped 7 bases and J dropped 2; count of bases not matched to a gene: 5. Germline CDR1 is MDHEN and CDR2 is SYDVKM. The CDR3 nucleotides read TGTGCCAGCACCTTGGGGACAGGGGGCAACTATGGCTACACCTTC. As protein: CASTLGTGGNYGYTF.

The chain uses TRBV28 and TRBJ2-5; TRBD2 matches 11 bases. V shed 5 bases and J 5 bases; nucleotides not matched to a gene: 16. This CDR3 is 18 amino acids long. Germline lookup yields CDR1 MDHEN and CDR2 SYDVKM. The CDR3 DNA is TGTGCCAGCAGTCTCGGGACTAGCGGAACATACTGGGAGGAGACCCAGTACTTC. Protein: CASSLGTSGTYWEETQYF.

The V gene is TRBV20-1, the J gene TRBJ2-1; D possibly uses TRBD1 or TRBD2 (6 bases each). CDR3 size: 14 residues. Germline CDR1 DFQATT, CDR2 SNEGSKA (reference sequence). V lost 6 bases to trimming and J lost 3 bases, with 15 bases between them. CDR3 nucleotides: TGCAGTGCCACGGGGGCCTCCTTCTACAATGAGCAGTTCTTC. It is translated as CSATGASFYNEQFF.

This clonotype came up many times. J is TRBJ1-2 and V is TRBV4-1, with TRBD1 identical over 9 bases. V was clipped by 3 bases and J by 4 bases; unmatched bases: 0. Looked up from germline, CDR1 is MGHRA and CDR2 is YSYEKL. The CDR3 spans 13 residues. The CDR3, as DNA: TGCGCCAGCAGCCAGGGACAGGGCTATGGCTACACCTTC. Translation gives CASSQGQGYGYTF.

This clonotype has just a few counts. The CDR3 is CSARDSGGSSNQPQHF. In DNA form, the CDR3 reads TGCAGTGCTAGAGATTCAGGGGGGTCGAGCAATCAGCCCCAGCATTTT. V gene TRBV20-1 combines with J gene TRBJ1-5; 7 positions match TRBD1. After removal of 0 bases from V and 1 base from J, the junction contained 6 bases not matched to a gene. The CDR3 sequence is 16 residues long. Germline CDR1 reads DFQATT; CDR2 reads SNEGSKA (reference sequence).

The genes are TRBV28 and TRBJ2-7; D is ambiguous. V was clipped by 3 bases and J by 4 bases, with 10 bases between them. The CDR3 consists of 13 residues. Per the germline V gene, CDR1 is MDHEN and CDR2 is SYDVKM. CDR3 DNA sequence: TGTGCCAGCAGTTTTAGCCCTTCTTACGAGCAGTACTTC. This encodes CASSFSPSYEQYF. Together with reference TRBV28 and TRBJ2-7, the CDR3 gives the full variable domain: DVKVTQSSRYLVKRTGEKVFLECVQDMDHENMFWYRQDPGLGLRLIYFSYDVKMKEKGDIPEGYSVSREKKERFSLILESASTNQTSMYLCASSFSPSYEQYFGPGTRLTVT.

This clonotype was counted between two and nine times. CDR3 residues: CASGPHREGSTDTQYF. The CDR3 nucleotides read TGTGCCAGCGGACCCCACAGGGAAGGTAGCACAGATACGCAGTATTTT. The genes are TRBV6-1 and TRBJ2-3; D may be TRBD1 (6 bases). V shed 8 bases and J shed 0 bases, with 18 bases lying between them. Germline V lookup: CDR1 MNHNS, CDR2 SASEGT. The CDR3 loop spans 16 amino acids.